This T cell receptor beta chain stems from a study of T cell responses to AZD1222 COVID-19 vaccine (dated by TCRdb to the early 2020s). In the study overall: AZD1222 recipients whose second dose came at about 4 weeks and those whose second dose came at about 12 weeks were combined into one group, since spike-specific TCR depth and breadth did not differ between the two schedules. TCR sequencing covered some 240 trial participants: 200 to 220 given two doses of AZD1222 and approximately 25 given two doses of MenACWY control vaccine. Trial participants were enrolled by age into subgroups of 18-55, 56-69 and 70-plus years, and around 150, 29 and 61 TCR-sequenced participants, respectively, were included in these subgroups.

The time point label here, explained by the study, means: baseline before first vaccination. Vaccinee samples came from UK trials COV001 and COV002, including a single-blind randomized controlled phase 2/3 trial of AZD1222 (ChAdOx1 nCoV-19) in healthy adults. For TCRbeta chain sequencing, PBMC samples were collected from trial participants at day 0 and at day 28 after the second dose. Summary of the overall study and its limitations: Because no samples from the day 14 peak response were available, repertoires could be characterized only after the peak T cell response. Spike-specific TCR breadth and depth rose significantly after two AZD1222 doses compared with day 0 and with MenACWY recipients. In the small 56-69-year group, the increase in depth fell short of significance, most likely because of low power. Most participants were white British and females outnumbered males, and the authors suggested that clonal diversity may have been underestimated. Epitopes outside the regions mutated in the B.1.351 and B.1.1.7 variants were reportedly recognized by nearly half of the unique spike-specific TCRs. The whole spike protein was spanned by vaccine-associated CD4 TCRs, and dominant responses were seen in regions 160-218 and 743-854. Conclusions about previously exposed vaccinees are limited, since just six AZD1222 recipients were seropositive for SARS-CoV-2 at baseline.

The CDR3 regions of human TCRbeta chains were analyzed by immunosequencing. Turning to the authors' computational methods: TCRs in the repertoires were matched against a reference library of SARS-CoV-2-specific TCRs that had been generated with the MIRA antigen-specificity platform. Breadth was defined as the fraction of unique TCRs that were SARS-CoV-2-associated, and depth was defined as the fraction of total T cells that were SARS-CoV-2-associated. Using the MIRA data, each spike-specific TCR was mapped to the spike region that the TCR reacts to and placed in a CD4 or CD8 class. Log10-transformed breadth and depth values were compared by one-way ANOVA with Sidak's multiple comparisons tests. The source is immuneACCESS, and TCRdb retained only in-frame sequences with V and J called. Part of the clones is not carried over; for the studies checked, unresolved V genes explain less than half of this, and the remainder is unexplained. V and J calls and clone size are as listed in that table; D and trimming were resolved from the DNA. The sample table lists under 150,000 clones, 70% to 90% of them with a count of one. Jointly, the top ten make up approximately 1.5% of the sample.

As to this clone: There is no known antigen for this receptor. It has no much larger one-base neighbor in the sample; base qualities were not kept.

For CDR1 and CDR2, the germline V gene (reference sequence) lists MNHEY and SMNVEV. V is shortened by 2 bases, J by 2 bases, and the region joining them spans 13 bases. Inclusive of the bounding cysteine and phenylalanine, the CDR3 is 16 residues long. The CDR3 DNA has 48 bases and is translated from base 1. The starting material was peripheral blood, obtained on day 0 of AZD1222 vaccination. The chain couples TRBV27 to TRBJ2-1; the D gene is perhaps TRBD1, on 7 matching bases. This sequence originates from an adult in good health. The CDR3: CASSLVQGTPYNEQFF. DNA sequence: TGTGCCAGCAGTTTAGTACAGGGGACTCCCTACAATGAGCAGTTCTTC.